This T cell receptor (beta chain) was profiled in a study of PD-1 blockade in classical Hodgkin lymphoma. On this clone itself: Its antigen remains unknown.

Here immunoSEQ multiplex PCR was the method, and the copy in TCRdb shows in-frame clones only, minus some. The sample includes roughly 8,000 clones, around nine tenths of them seen just once. Study-wide results and caveats: Anyone who began nivolumab under 1 year after ASCT was excluded. TCR diversity in CD4+, not CD8+, cells rose significantly by C4D1. Repertoires differed for reasons still undefined, possibly disease activity or prior therapy. Diversity similar to that of newly diagnosed patients was seen at baseline in complete responders.

Time point given: cycle 4 day 1 (C4D1), after 6 weeks of nivolumab. Each and every patient relapsed after autologous stem cell transplantation, and patients got differing brentuximab vedotin exposure. Germline assignment: CDR1 SGHNT and CDR2 YENEEA. This CDR3 contains 14 residues. Trimming at V came to 3 bases and at J to 1 base, leaving 0 bases not matched to a gene. The TCR sequence derives from a human donor with classical Hodgkin lymphoma. The sequencing here drew on peripheral blood mononuclear cells (PBMCs), taken before the fourth cycle of nivolumab. The rearrangement links TRBV11-3 to TRBJ2-3, with 8 bases aligning to TRBD1. The CDR3, as DNA: TGTGCCAGCAGCTTGGGACAGGGCACAGATACGCAGTATTTT. It translates to CASSLGQGTDTQYF.